This T cell receptor (beta chain) was found in a study of shared T cell receptors in the human thymus. Trimming stripped 0 bases from V and 6 bases from J, with 17 bases between. CDR1 is LGHNA and CDR2 is YSLEER in the germline V gene. This CDR3 spans 16 amino acids. Here immunoSEQ multiplex PCR was the method, and the copy in TCRdb shows in-frame clones only, minus some. The table lists 700,000 to 750,000 clones, 70% to 90% of them singletons. The same data also contributed to another study, on human thymus T cells.

This TCR was recovered from a girl less than two years old with a congenital heart defect. The chain is built from TRBV4-3 and TRBJ1-2; maybe TRBD1 (5 bases). Sequencing used thymocytes. Written as DNA, the CDR3 is TGCGCCAGCAGCCAAGATTTTCCCCTTTTCAGGGATGGCTACACCTTC. Amino acids: CASSQDFPLFRDGYTF.